A single sample is the source of the 32 T cell receptor beta chains below, sequenced in a study of T-cell memory formation after mild COVID-19. TCRdb redid the calling of the 5' RACE reads with MiXCR, one entry per CDR3 protein. This table has roughly 480,000 distinct CDR3 sequences, around 27% appearing once. Sequencing was done on a sample of PBMCs or a T cell subset sorted from them (not recorded which). Receptor source: an adult woman who had mild COVID-19 (a few samples of this study predate the infection). Cell type and time point are not known.

The V call is TRBV29-1, the J call TRBJ1-2; a possible D gene is TRBD1 (5 bases). The V and J ends lost 4 bases and 8 bases respectively, with 17 bases between them. The CDR3 loop spans 13 amino acids. Germline-derived CDR1 and CDR2 are SQVTM and ANQGSEA. The CDR3 here is CSVAPPGSGGYTF. CDR3 sequence (DNA): TGCAGCGTTGCTCCCCCAGGGTCAGGCGGCTACACCTTC.

A single count supports this clonotype. The rearrangement uses TRBV7-2 and TRBJ1-2; 8 bases line up with TRBD1. V lost 1 base to trimming and J lost 4 bases; unmatched junction nucleotides: 5. The CDR3 length is 15 residues. Germline lookup yields CDR1 SGHTA and CDR2 FQGNSA. This CDR3 reads CASSLVWTGFYGYTF. The CDR3 nucleotides are TGTGCCAGCAGCTTAGTGTGGACAGGGTTCTATGGCTACACCTTC.

In its sample, this clonotype was seen a few times. The V gene is TRBV18, the J gene TRBJ2-7, with 7 bases fitting TRBD1. V gave up 3 bases and J gave up 3 bases; unmatched junction bases: 8. The germline V gene has CDR1 KGHSH and CDR2 LQKENI. The CDR3 has 15 amino acids. DNA of the CDR3: TGTGCCAGCTCACCGATACAGGGGCCAAGCTACGAGCAGTACTTC. Translating gives CASSPIQGPSYEQYF.

This sequence joins TRBV20-1 and TRBJ1-3; D gene ambiguous. The CDR3 is 18 residues long. Germline V gene sequence: CDR1 DFQATT, CDR2 SNEGSKA (reference sequence). With 3 bases removed from V and 0 bases from J, the gap between germline ends came to 21 bases. CDR3 loop: CSARPGEFLRDSGNTIYF. The CDR3 region has the DNA TGCAGTGCTAGGCCCGGGGAGTTCCTAAGGGACTCTGGAAACACCATATATTTT.

The chain joins TRBV6-2 or TRBV6-3 to TRBJ2-2; the match to TRBD1 covers 8 bases. J lost 7 bases, V lost 0 bases, and 4 bases had no gene match. CDR1 and CDR2 from the germline V gene are MNHEY and SVGEGT. There are 15 residues in the CDR3. For the CDR3, the DNA is TGTGCCAGCAGTTACTCGGCAGGGGGCCACGGGGAGCTGTTTTTT. Protein product: CASSYSAGGHGELFF.

The sample holds a few counts of this clonotype. The V and J genes are TRBV5-1 and TRBJ1-1; D perhaps matches TRBD1 (5 bases). This CDR3 comprises 12 residues. V lost 4 bases, J lost 6 bases, and 10 bases lay in between. CDR1 SGHRS and CDR2 YFSETQ come from the germline V gene. The CDR3 DNA reads as TGCGCCAGCAGCCATCAGGGACCTGAAGCTTTCTTT. Protein: CASSHQGPEAFF.

The J gene is TRBJ2-3, the V gene TRBV7-9; 7 bases agree with TRBD2. Looked up from germline, CDR1 is SEHNR and CDR2 is FQNEAQ (reference sequence). The CDR3 extends over 15 amino acids. V dropped 5 bases and J dropped 0; count of bases not matched to a gene: 5. The chain's CDR3 is CASSGDGRSTDTQYF. For the CDR3, the DNA is TGTGCCAGCAGCGGGGACGGGAGGAGCACAGATACGCAGTATTTT.

The rearrangement uses TRBV9 and TRBJ1-2, with TRBD1 as a possible D gene (6 bases). This CDR3 has 16 amino acids. Germline values: CDR1 SGDLS, CDR2 YYNGEE. V was trimmed by 0 bases and J by 9 bases, leaving 21 bases between them. The CDR3 reads CASSVAVGGQLYRYTF. The CDR3 region has the DNA TGTGCCAGCAGCGTAGCGGTGGGGGGGCAACTTTATCGCTACACCTTC.

The rearrangement joins TRBV9 to TRBJ1-2; 7 nucleotides match TRBD1. This CDR3 is built from 16 residues. CDR1 and CDR2 (germline): SGDLS, YYNGEE. The junction had 16 bases not matched to a gene; V was cut back by 4 bases and J by 7 bases. The CDR3 is CASSPHPDRVGGGYTF. Written as DNA, the CDR3 is TGTGCCAGCAGCCCACATCCCGACAGGGTGGGGGGTGGCTACACCTTC.

The chain uses TRBV9 and TRBJ1-1, with D possibly TRBD1 on 5 matching bases. V was cut by 3 bases and J by 1 base, with 10 bases left in between. The CDR3 totals 14 residues. Per the germline V gene, CDR1 is SGDLS and CDR2 is YYNGEE. The CDR3 DNA follows: TGTGCCAGCAGCGGGGACGGATGGAACACTGAAGCTTTCTTT. It is translated as CASSGDGWNTEAFF.

V gene TRBV2 combines with J gene TRBJ2-7; D ambiguous. The CDR3 extends over 13 amino acids. Germline CDR1 SNHLY, CDR2 FYNNEI. Trimming removed 6 bases from V and 7 bases from J, with 16 bases in between. CDR3 nucleotide sequence: TGTGCCAGCAGGCTAACTGGGCTACGAGAGCAGTACTTC. Protein product: CASRLTGLREQYF.

The J gene is TRBJ1-2, the V gene TRBV6-5, with D perhaps matching TRBD1 (6 bases). Germline CDR1 is MNHEY and CDR2 is SVGAGI. The ends were cut back, 0 bases at V and 4 bases at J, with 15 bases in the middle. CDR3 size: 16 residues. The CDR3 DNA is TGTGCCAGCAGTTACTCGGGGGACACTAACGTCTATGGCTACACCTTC. Amino acids: CASSYSGDTNVYGYTF.

This clonotype appeared a few times. The CDR3 region has the DNA TGTGCCAGCAGCTTAGGGCGGGGGGGCCCAGAGACCCAGTACTTC. Amino acids: CASSLGRGGPETQYF. This chain links TRBV7-9 with TRBJ2-5, with 9 bases lining up with TRBD2. Unmatched junction bases numbered 4, after V lost 1 base and J lost 4 bases. The CDR3 covers 15 residues. Germline lookup yields CDR1 SEHNR and CDR2 FQNEAQ (reference sequence).

J is TRBJ2-7 and V is TRBV20-1; D gene uncertain. This CDR3 contains 11 residues. V was cut by 6 bases and J by 6 bases, with 12 bases left in between. Germline V gives CDR1 DFQATT, CDR2 SNEGSKA (reference sequence). This CDR3 reads CSAPHGPEQYF. The CDR3 nucleotides are TGCAGTGCACCACACGGCCCCGAGCAGTACTTC.

This clonotype appeared a few times. This sequence joins TRBV29-1 and TRBJ2-3; 11 nucleotides line up with TRBD2. After removal of 6 bases from V and 1 base from J, the junction contained 6 bases not matched to a gene. Germline values: CDR1 SQVTM, CDR2 ANQGSEA. This CDR3 has 15 residues. The CDR3 here is CSVDLGLAGTDTQYF. Here the CDR3 DNA reads TGCAGCGTAGACTTGGGACTAGCGGGCACAGATACGCAGTATTTT.

The sample holds a few counts of this clonotype. The chain joins TRBV7-9 to TRBJ1-2; D might be TRBD1 (6 bases). Germline V gene data show CDR1 as SEHNR and CDR2 as FQNEAQ (reference sequence). CDR3 length equals 15 residues. Trimming took off 5 bases at V and 4 bases at J, with 17 bases between the two ends. The CDR3: CASSIQGPLGYGYTF. CDR3 sequence (DNA): TGTGCCAGCAGCATACAGGGTCCTCTTGGCTATGGCTACACCTTC. Full variable domain (outside the CDR3, taken from reference TRBV7-9 and TRBJ1-2): DTGVSQNPRHKITKRGQNVTFRCDPISEHNRLYWYRQTLGQGPEFLTYFQNEAQLEKSRLLSDRFSAERPKGSFSTLEIQRTEQGDSAMYLCASSIQGPLGYGYTFGSGTRLTVV.

This clonotype was counted only a few times. The V call is TRBV9, the J call TRBJ1-5; 8 nucleotides line up with TRBD1. The germline V gene has CDR1 SGDLS and CDR2 YYNGEE. Losses at the gene ends were 4 bases for V and 6 bases for J; bases not matched to a gene: 9. This CDR3 contains 15 residues. The CDR3 nucleotides read TGTGCCAGCAGCACTACGGACAGGGTGGGTCAGCCCCAGCATTTT. Its protein product is CASSTTDRVGQPQHF.

The genes are TRBV24-1 and TRBJ1-1; D perhaps matches TRBD1 (5 bases). This CDR3 comprises 13 residues. CDR1 KGHDR and CDR2 SFDVKD come from the germline V gene. V shed 7 bases and J shed 1 base, with 9 bases lying between them. The CDR3: CATRATANTEAFF. The CDR3 DNA is TGTGCCACCAGAGCGACAGCGAACACTGAAGCTTTCTTT.

The chain couples TRBV5-1 to TRBJ1-1; no reliable D call. This CDR3 comprises 12 residues. Germline assignment: CDR1 SGHRS and CDR2 YFSETQ. With 4 bases removed from V and 3 bases from J, the gap between germline ends came to 7 bases. CDR3 loop: CASSHEHTEAFF. The CDR3 DNA reads as TGCGCCAGCAGCCACGAACACACTGAAGCTTTCTTT. Full variable domain (remainder filled in from reference TRBV5-1 and TRBJ1-1): KAGVTQTPRYLIKTRGQQVTLSCSPISGHRSVSWYQQTPGQGLQFLFEYFSETQRNKGNFPGRFSGRQFSNSRSEMNVSTLELGDSALYLCASSHEHTEAFFGQGTRLTVV.

This sequence joins TRBV6-2 or TRBV6-3 and TRBJ2-2, with TRBD2 as a possible D gene (6 bases). Germline V lookup: CDR1 MNHEY, CDR2 SVGEGT. Trimming shortened V by 6 bases and J by 5 bases, and 16 bases separated the two germline ends. The CDR3 loop spans 15 amino acids. The CDR3 spells CASSSPGLRTGELFF. In DNA form, the CDR3 reads TGTGCCAGCAGCAGTCCGGGACTCCGAACCGGGGAGCTGTTTTTT.

The genes are TRBV25-1 and TRBJ1-5; no clear D gene. CDR1 MGHDK and CDR2 SYGVNS come from the germline V gene. Trimming pared 2 bases from V and 3 bases from J, leaving 23 bases between. This CDR3 is 19 amino acids long. The CDR3: CASSEEEGIQRRTNQPQHF. In DNA, the CDR3 is TGTGCCAGCAGTGAAGAGGAGGGTATACAGCGTAGGACCAATCAGCCCCAGCATTTT.

This clonotype appeared a few times. This sequence joins TRBV5-1 and TRBJ1-6; 8 nucleotides agree with TRBD1. Trimming took 1 base from V and 6 from J; bases not matched to a gene: 3. The germline gives CDR1 SGHRS, CDR2 YFSETQ. This CDR3 comprises 15 residues. This chain's CDR3 is CASSLTRGPNSPLHF. The CDR3 region has the DNA TGCGCCAGCAGCTTGACCAGGGGGCCTAATTCACCCCTCCACTTT.

This clonotype was seen more than once but under ten times. The V and J genes are TRBV12-3 or TRBV12-4 and TRBJ1-1; no firm D call. The CDR3 contains 13 residues. Trimming removed 9 bases from V and 7 bases from J, with 18 bases in between. This chain's CDR3 is CASSLMGWSEAFF. DNA of the CDR3: TGTGCCAGTAGCTTGATGGGCTGGAGTGAAGCTTTCTTT.

This chain connects TRBV20-1 to TRBJ1-1; D perhaps matches TRBD1 (5 bases). The germline V gene encodes CDR1 DFQATT and CDR2 SNEGSKA (reference sequence). The CDR3 has 13 amino acids. The V end was cut by 5 bases, the J end by 6 bases, with 16 bases between. The CDR3 sequence: CSASRGRAAEAFF. CDR3 coding DNA: TGCAGTGCTTCCCGGGGCAGGGCGGCTGAAGCTTTCTTT.

The table lists this clonotype with a few counts. The gene calls are TRBV12-3 or TRBV12-4 and TRBJ1-2; no clear D gene. Trimming removed 3 bases from V and 5 bases from J, with 13 bases in between. This CDR3 has 14 residues. CDR3 sequence reads: CASSLSDSTYGYTF. Here the CDR3 DNA reads TGTGCCAGCAGTTTGTCAGACTCTACTTATGGCTACACCTTC.

The gene calls are TRBV7-2 and TRBJ2-5, with no clear D. The V gene's germline CDR1 is SGHTA and CDR2 FQGNSA. The CDR3 has 13 residues. Trimming took off 1 base at V and 4 bases at J, with 7 bases between the two ends. DNA for the CDR3: TGTGCCAGCAGCTTAGGTATAATAGAGACCCAGTACTTC. Translating it yields CASSLGIIETQYF.

The chain combines TRBV7-8 with TRBJ2-3; TRBD2 agrees at 11 bases. The junction had 4 bases not matched to a gene; V was cut back by 5 bases and J by 0 bases. Germline V gene sequence: CDR1 SGHVS, CDR2 FQNEAQ. This CDR3 comprises 16 residues. The CDR3: CASSARLAGSTDTQYF. Here the CDR3 DNA reads TGTGCCAGCAGCGCCCGACTAGCGGGAAGCACAGATACGCAGTATTTT.

The rearrangement joins TRBV29-1 to TRBJ1-2; D is uncertain. The CDR3 contains 13 residues. V gave up 3 bases and J gave up 2 bases, with 10 bases separating them. The germline gives CDR1 SQVTM, CDR2 ANQGSEA. CDR3 protein: CSVEGSMNYGYTF. In nucleotides, the CDR3 is TGCAGCGTTGAGGGCAGTATGAACTATGGCTACACCTTC.

This clonotype was counted between two and nine times. This rearrangement joins TRBV5-1 to TRBJ1-5; 8 bases fit TRBD1. Germline CDR1 reads SGHRS; CDR2 reads YFSETQ. This CDR3 contains 17 residues. Trimming cost V 2 bases and J 1 base; bases outside gene matches: 8. CDR3 in DNA: TGCGCCAGCAGCTTAACCCCGACAGGGGAAAGCAATCAGCCCCAGCATTTT. Protein product: CASSLTPTGESNQPQHF.

V and J are TRBV2 and TRBJ2-3, with 9 bases fitting TRBD1. Germline V gene lookup returns CDR1 SNHLY and CDR2 FYNNEI. The CDR3 sequence is 16 residues long. V gave up 7 bases and J gave up 3 bases; unmatched junction bases: 11. This chain's CDR3 is CASTFLGQGLTDTQYF. CDR3 DNA sequence: TGTGCCAGCACCTTCCTGGGACAGGGCTTGACAGATACGCAGTATTTT. The full variable domain, its missing parts supplied by reference TRBV2 and TRBJ2-3, is EPEVTQTPSHQVTQMGQEVILRCVPISNHLYFYWYRQILGQKVEFLVSFYNNEISEKSEIFDDQFSVERPDGSNFTLKIRSTKLEDSAMYFCASTFLGQGLTDTQYFGPGTRLTVL.

The chain carries TRBV3-1 and TRBJ1-4; no firm D call. The CDR3 is 13 residues long. Germline lookup yields CDR1 LGHDT and CDR2 YNNKEL (reference sequence). Trimming left V 0 bases short and J 10 bases short, with 9 bases between. The DNA for the CDR3 is TGTGCCAGCAGCCAAGACAACGAGGGAAAACTGTTTTTT. It translates to CASSQDNEGKLFF.

This clonotype was counted a few times. The genes are TRBV29-1 and TRBJ2-1, with D unresolved. The germline V gene encodes CDR1 SQVTM and CDR2 ANQGSEA. The V end lost 4 bases, the J end lost 3 bases, and 13 bases lay between the germline ends. The CDR3 has 14 amino acids. CDR3 sequence reads: CSVVDWAGYNEQFF. The DNA for the CDR3 is TGCAGCGTTGTGGATTGGGCAGGCTACAATGAGCAGTTCTTC.